The 28 T cell receptor beta chains in this list originate from one sample, sequenced in a study of post-analysis software for immune sequencing data. Regarding the study as a whole: The study found TRBV5-6, TRBV5-1 and TRBV20-1 among five or six TRBV segments more frequent in patients than controls.

Libraries were made from TCR beta cDNA, and they carried unique molecular identifiers. TCRdb recomputed calls from the PCR reads with MiXCR, one row per CDR3 protein. The table has around 190,000 distinct CDR3 sequences, 29% seen once. No antigen is known for these receptors. Sequenced material: blood. The receptors stem from a girl between 2 and 17 years old with multiple sclerosis.

As concerns this clonotype: The junction departs from the called germline gene at one end, perhaps through a read error. The chain joins TRBV20-1 to TRBJ2-3; 8 bases align to TRBD1. The CDR3 runs to 13 residues. Germline V CDR1 and CDR2: DFQATT, SNEGSKA (reference sequence). CDR3 in amino acids: CSARPQGADAQYF. DNA of the CDR3: TGCAGTGCTAGACCTCAGGGGGCAGATGCGCAGTATTTT.

This clonotype showed up many times. The V gene is TRBV7-9, the J gene TRBJ1-6; weak D call: TRBD1 (5 bases). With 4 bases removed from V and 12 bases from J, the gap between germline ends came to 16 bases. The CDR3 covers 14 residues. The V gene's germline CDR1 is SEHNR and CDR2 FQNEAQ (reference sequence). CDR3 bases: TGTGCCAGCAGCTCAGGGATAATCGGTGGACCCCTCCACTTT. Its protein is CASSSGIIGGPLHF.

This clonotype was seen repeatedly, ten times or more. The genes are TRBV18 and TRBJ2-7; 8 bases line up with TRBD1. Germline values: CDR1 KGHSH, CDR2 LQKENI. The ends lost 5 bases at V and 1 base at J; junction bases unmatched: 4. CDR3 length: 14 residues. CDR3 bases: TGTGCCAGCTCAGCCGGGACAGGATCCTACGAGCAGTACTTC. Protein product: CASSAGTGSYEQYF.

Comment on this clonotype: A much bigger clone sits one base away, suggesting this may be a read error. The chain is built from TRBV7-9 and TRBJ2-7, with a possible D match to TRBD1 (6 bases). The end of the DNA is better explained by TRBJ2-5, so the J call may be wrong. The CDR3 has 16 amino acids. Per the germline V gene, CDR1 is SEHNR and CDR2 is FQNEAQ (reference sequence). In DNA form, the CDR3 reads TGTGCCAGCAGCATAGGGGCCGGGACATGGGTTGAGACCCAGTACTTC. It specifies CASSIGAGTWVETQYF.

This clonotype has at least ten counts. This rearrangement joins TRBV18 to TRBJ1-2; a weak D match, TRBD1 (6 bases). The germline gives CDR1 KGHSH, CDR2 LQKENI. Trimming took 1 base from V and 6 from J, leaving 15 bases between them. The CDR3 length is 15 residues. The CDR3 DNA sequence: TGTGCCAGCTCACCACTCCAGGGGTTGGAGAATGGCTACACCTTC. Residues: CASSPLQGLENGYTF.

The chain is built from TRBV28 and TRBJ2-5; D could derive from TRBD1 or TRBD2 (6 bases each). V gave up 6 bases and J gave up 11 bases, with 31 bases separating them. The CDR3 sequence is 17 residues long. Germline assignment: CDR1 MDHEN and CDR2 SYDVKM. The CDR3 DNA reads TGTGCCAGCAGACAAAAGGGGGGAGTTCAAGGGTGCCATGGGCAGTACTTC. Residues: CASRQKGGVQGCHGQYF.

The table lists this clonotype with many counts. V is TRBV11-1 and J is TRBJ2-3; a weak D match, TRBD2 (5 bases). The CDR3 contains 15 residues. The ends were cut back, 1 base at V and 4 bases at J, with 12 bases in the middle. CDR1 is SGHAT and CDR2 is FQDESV in the germline V gene (reference sequence). CDR3 in amino acids: CASSLGGSVPDTQYF. The CDR3 DNA sequence: TGTGCCAGCAGCTTAGGGGGTAGCGTTCCAGATACGCAGTATTTT. Using reference TRBV11-1 and TRBJ2-3 for the parts outside the CDR3, the full variable domain is EAEVAQSPRYKITEKSQAVAFWCDPISGHATLYWYRQILGQGPELLVQFQDESVVDDSQLPKDRFSAERLKGVDSTLKIQPAELGDSAMYLCASSLGGSVPDTQYFGPGTRLTVL.

Turning to this clonotype: A much bigger clone sits one base away, suggesting this may be a read error. The rearrangement links TRBV5-1 to TRBJ2-1; TRBD2 is a possible D gene (6 bases). The CDR3 is 14 amino acids. CDR1 is SGHRS and CDR2 is YFSETQ in the germline V gene. The CDR3 region has the DNA TGCGCCAGCAGCCCATGGACGGACTACAATGGGCAGTTCTTC. This translates into CASSPWTDYNGQFF.

The chain is built from TRBV14 and TRBJ1-4, with TRBD1 matching 7 bases. The germline CDR1 and CDR2 sequences are SGHDN and FVKESK. The ends lost 0 bases at V and 10 bases at J; junction bases unmatched: 8. The CDR3 is 15 amino acids. The CDR3 region is CASSQDLIQGGKLFF. CDR3 DNA: TGTGCCAGCAGCCAAGATTTAATCCAGGGGGGAAAACTGTTTTTT.

This clonotype was picked up a small number of times. V is TRBV3-1 and J is TRBJ1-6; 8 bases align to TRBD1. Germline CDR1 reads LGHDT; CDR2 reads YNNKEL (reference sequence). J gave up 10 bases and V 3 bases, and 5 bases lay outside the gene matches. This CDR3 region has 14 residues. CDR3 coding DNA: TGTGCCAGCAGCCATGGGACAGGAGTATCACCCCTCCACTTT. This encodes CASSHGTGVSPLHF.

In the case of this clonotype: This sequence may be a read error, since a much larger clone differs from it by one base. This sequence joins TRBV27 and TRBJ2-5; unclear D gene. V was trimmed by 3 bases and J by 0 bases, leaving 2 bases between them. CDR1 is MNHEY and CDR2 is SMNVEV in the germline V gene (reference sequence). CDR3 length: 12 residues. The CDR3 DNA reads as TGTGCCAGCAGTTTGTACCAAGAGACCCAGTACTTC. It encodes CASSLYQETQYF.

There are many counts of this clonotype. The chain has TRBV29-1 and TRBJ2-4; either TRBD1 or TRBD2 may supply D (5 bases each). The CDR3 has 13 amino acids. Germline V gene lookup returns CDR1 SQVTM and CDR2 ANQGSEA. The germline V and J ends were trimmed by 4 bases and 7 bases, with 14 bases remaining between them. DNA of the CDR3: TGCAGCGTTGGAGAGGGGTTGGGGAACATTCAGTACTTC. Protein sequence: CSVGEGLGNIQYF. The entire variable domain, with the rest obtained from reference TRBV29-1 and TRBJ2-4, is as follows: SAVISQKPSRDICQRGTSLTIQCQVDSQVTMMFWYRQQPGQSLTLIATANQGSEATYESGFVIDKFPISRPNLTFSTLTVSNMSPEDSSIYLCSVGEGLGNIQYFGAGTRLSVL.

About this clonotype itself: A clone one base away is much larger, so this may be a read error. The chain couples TRBV5-1 to TRBJ2-1; D gene uncertain. Judging by the DNA end, TRBJ2-7 fits better; the J call may be wrong. The CDR3 totals 15 residues. The germline CDR1 and CDR2 sequences are SGHRS and YFSETQ. CDR3 sequence: CASSKLQSSYNEQYF. CDR3 bases: TGCGCCAGCAGCAAACTCCAGAGCTCCTACAATGAGCAGTACTTC.

This clonotype was counted many times. The chain recombines TRBV12-3 or TRBV12-4 with TRBJ2-1; the match to TRBD2 covers 8 bases. V trimming: 7 bases; J trimming: 4 bases; junction bases outside the gene matches: 3. The CDR3 runs 13 residues. In DNA, the CDR3 is TGTGCCAGCATGAGCGGGAGATACAATGAGCAGTTCTTC. Residues: CASMSGRYNEQFF.

The chain is built from TRBV28 and TRBJ2-7, with 12 bases matching TRBD2. V shed 3 bases, J shed 3 bases, and the junction held 9 bases outside the gene matches. This CDR3 is 17 amino acids long. Germline V lookup: CDR1 MDHEN, CDR2 SYDVKM. CDR3 nucleotide sequence: TGTGCCAGCAGTTTCCCCCCCGGGACTAGCGGGTTCTACGAGCAGTACTTC. Translation gives CASSFPPGTSGFYEQYF.

The chain recombines TRBV20-1 with TRBJ2-1, with 8 nucleotides matching TRBD2. The length of the CDR3 is 17 residues. The ends lost 0 bases at V and 0 bases at J; junction bases unmatched: 7. Germline assignment: CDR1 DFQATT and CDR2 SNEGSKA (reference sequence). CDR3 DNA sequence: TGCAGTGCTAGAGATGCGGCTCGGGGGGGCTCCTACAATGAGCAGTTCTTC. Its translation is CSARDAARGGSYNEQFF.

This clonotype was seen ten or more times. The chain recombines TRBV29-1 with TRBJ2-5; TRBD1 or TRBD2 may be the D gene (5 bases each). The length of the CDR3 is 14 residues. CDR1 SQVTM and CDR2 ANQGSEA come from the germline V gene. Trimming took 4 bases from V and 7 from J, leaving 19 bases between them. The CDR3 nucleotides are TGCAGCGTTGCCACCGGGGCCATTCGAGGGACCCAGTACTTC. This sequence encodes CSVATGAIRGTQYF.

This clonotype was observed a few times. The gene calls are TRBV2 and TRBJ2-1; D is undetermined. CDR1 SNHLY and CDR2 FYNNEI come from the germline V gene. CDR3 length: 12 residues. V gave up 7 bases and J gave up 0 bases, with 4 bases separating them. DNA for the CDR3: TGTGCCAGCAAAGACTCCTACAATGAGCAGTTCTTC. It encodes CASKDSYNEQFF. Based on the CDR3 plus reference TRBV2 and TRBJ2-1, the full variable domain is EPEVTQTPSHQVTQMGQEVILRCVPISNHLYFYWYRQILGQKVEFLVSFYNNEISEKSEIFDDQFSVERPDGSNFTLKIRSTKLEDSAMYFCASKDSYNEQFFGPGTRLTVL.

This clonotype was picked up a small number of times. This chain uses TRBV5-1 with TRBJ1-1; D might be TRBD1 (5 bases). V lost 2 bases to trimming and J lost 0 bases, with 17 bases between them. Germline V CDR1 and CDR2: SGHRS, YFSETQ. This CDR3 contains 17 residues. The CDR3 region has the DNA TGCGCCAGCAGCTTAGCAAGTGGGGCCAACTTGAACACTGAAGCTTTCTTT. Encoded protein: CASSLASGANLNTEAFF. The full variable domain, in which reference TRBV5-1 and TRBJ1-1 provide the parts outside the CDR3, is KAGVTQTPRYLIKTRGQQVTLSCSPISGHRSVSWYQQTPGQGLQFLFEYFSETQRNKGNFPGRFSGRQFSNSRSEMNVSTLELGDSALYLCASSLASGANLNTEAFFGQGTRLTVV.

Concerning this clonotype: Just one base apart from a much larger clone, this may be a read error. The CDR3 protein is CAGSREGRESGYTF. The CDR3 region has the DNA TGCGCCGGCAGCCGCGAAGGACGCGAGAGTGGCTACACCTTC. The chain couples TRBV5-1 to TRBJ1-2; unclear D gene. Germline CDR1 SGHRS, CDR2 YFSETQ. CDR3 length equals 14 residues. The full variable domain, completed using reference TRBV5-1 and TRBJ1-2, is KAGVTQTPRYLIKTRGQQVTLSCSPISGHRSVSWYQQTPGQGLQFLFEYFSETQRNKGNFPGRFSGRQFSNSRSEMNVSTLELGDSALYLCAGSREGRESGYTFGSGTRLTVV.

In regard to this clonotype: A much larger clone sits a single nucleotide away, making a read error possible. The rearrangement uses TRBV20-1 and TRBJ2-7; TRBD2 might be the D (5 bases). Germline V CDR1 and CDR2: DFQATT, SNEGSKA (reference sequence). Between the trimmed V and J ends, which lost 3 bases and 3 bases, there was a span of 9 bases. The CDR3 is 12 residues long. CDR3 DNA: TGCAGTGCTAGGGAGGATGACTACGAGCAGTACTTC. Amino acid sequence: CSAREDDYEQYF.

V is TRBV3-1 and J is TRBJ1-2, with D unclear. CDR3 length equals 12 residues. The germline gives CDR1 LGHDT, CDR2 YNNKEL (reference sequence). Trimming took 3 bases from V and 3 from J, leaving 5 bases between them. This chain's CDR3 is CASSHTDYGYTF. CDR3 coding DNA: TGTGCCAGCAGCCACACGGACTATGGCTACACCTTC.

In the case of this clonotype: A read error may be the cause here, since a much bigger clone is one base away. V gene TRBV5-1 combines with J gene TRBJ2-5, with TRBD1 identical over 8 bases. V lost 4 bases to trimming and J lost 2 bases; unmatched junction nucleotides: 4. The germline gives CDR1 SGHRS, CDR2 YFSETQ. This CDR3 has 14 residues. The CDR3: CASSLDRVQETQYF. The CDR3, as DNA: TGCGCCAGCAGCCTGGACAGGGTTCAAGAGACCCAGTACTTC. The full variable domain, in which reference TRBV5-1 and TRBJ2-5 provide the parts outside the CDR3, is KAGVTQTPRYLIKTRGQQVTLSCSPISGHRSVSWYQQTPGQGLQFLFEYFSETQRNKGNFPGRFSGRQFSNSRSEMNVSTLELGDSALYLCASSLDRVQETQYFGPGTRLLVL.

The rearrangement uses TRBV6-6 and TRBJ1-1; weak D call: TRBD1 (5 bases). Germline loops: CDR1 MNHNY, CDR2 SVGAGI (reference sequence). Deletions cut 2 bases from V and 2 bases from J, with 12 bases between. This CDR3 has 15 amino acids. The CDR3 here is CASSYGGTLNTEAFF. In DNA form, the CDR3 reads TGTGCCAGCAGTTACGGGGGGACCCTCAACACTGAAGCTTTCTTT.

This chain joins TRBV25-1 and TRBJ1-1, with a possible D match to TRBD1 (6 bases). Germline values: CDR1 MGHDK, CDR2 SYGVNS. The V gene lost 8 bases and the J gene lost 0 bases, with 13 bases spanning the gap. The CDR3 covers 14 residues. CDR3 in DNA: TGTGCCAGCCGAGACAGGTATATGAACACTGAAGCTTTCTTT. Amino acids: CASRDRYMNTEAFF. The entire variable domain, with the rest obtained from reference TRBV25-1 and TRBJ1-1, is as follows: EADIYQTPRYLVIGTGKKITLECSQTMGHDKMYWYQQDPGMELHLIHYSYGVNSTEKGDLSSESTVSRIRTEHFPLTLESARPSHTSQYLCASRDRYMNTEAFFGQGTRLTVV.

Only a few counts were recorded for this clonotype. The chain carries TRBV6-6 and TRBJ1-1, with D unclear. Germline-derived CDR1 and CDR2 are MNHNY and SVGAGI (reference sequence). This CDR3 has 15 amino acids. The V and J ends lost 4 bases and 5 bases respectively, with 17 bases between them. CDR3 in DNA: TGTGCCAGCAGTTCAGCTCGCGGGTTCGAGACTGAAGCTTTCTTT. It translates to CASSSARGFETEAFF.

In this sample, this clonotype turned up many times. The chain is built from TRBV7-9 and TRBJ2-7; TRBD2 aligns across 12 bases. In germline, CDR1 is SEHNR, CDR2 FQNEAQ (reference sequence). Trimming cost V 2 bases and J 0 bases; bases outside gene matches: 11. The CDR3 runs to 19 residues. The CDR3 loop reads CASSLRRTSGATGSYEQYF. DNA for the CDR3: TGTGCCAGCAGCTTACGCCGGACTAGCGGGGCGACGGGCTCCTACGAGCAGTACTTC.

This clonotype appeared a few times. This sequence may be a read error, since a much larger clone differs from it by one base. The chain carries TRBV29-1 and TRBJ2-5; D is unclear. The germline V gene encodes CDR1 SQVTM and CDR2 ANQGSEA. V was clipped by 4 bases and J by 1 base, with 10 bases between them. This CDR3 spans 13 amino acids. The CDR3 spells CSVGKAGQETQYF. The CDR3 nucleotides read TGCAGCGTTGGTAAGGCAGGCCAAGAGACCCAGTACTTC.